Listed here is a single T cell receptor (beta chain). Per the germline V gene, CDR1 is DFQATT and CDR2 is SNEGSKA (reference sequence). This CDR3 is 15 amino acids long. The J segment lost 5 bases and the V segment lost 3 bases, leaving 7 bases of the junction unmatched. Clones were sequenced by immunoSEQ multiplex PCR, and TCRdb holds only the in-frame ones, with some missing. This table has roughly 86,000 clones, around 82% appearing once. The data derive from a study of blood T cell repertoires in COVID-19. Study information: There were acute and convalescent COVID-19 samples, and they came from the United States, Italy and Spain.

Patients at the Seattle site were enrolled during active infection and followed longitudinally. This clonotype was obtained from a woman over 75 with COVID-19, enrolled during active disease. Sequenced input: peripheral blood. The V gene is TRBV20-1, the J gene TRBJ2-4; 10 bases match TRBD2. CDR3 loop: CSASRLAGVENIQYF. The CDR3 DNA reads as TGCAGTGCTAGTAGGCTAGCGGGAGTGGAAAACATTCAGTACTTC.